This T cell receptor (beta chain) was sequenced in a study of T cell repertoires in cytomegalovirus infection. Study as a whole: Used in the study were CMV epitopes, some recently identified and HLA-C-restricted, others well-studied and HLA-B-restricted. CMV infection and matching HLA type were both indicated by public TCR beta signatures.

Germline assignment: CDR1 SEHNR and CDR2 FQNEAQ (reference sequence). The CDR3 is made up of 12 amino acids. V was pared by 2 bases and J by 5 bases, with 6 bases between. About this clonotype: The antigen is undetermined.

One entry per CDR3 protein results from TCRdb running MiXCR on the reads. The table lists 310,000 or so distinct CDR3 sequences, around a quarter of them singletons. The source is a human donor in good health (CMV status not recorded). Some clones in this sample may be carry-over from other donors' samples. Specimen: cultured PBMCs, collected from culture after CMV antigen stimulation. The gene calls are TRBV7-9 and TRBJ2-5; unclear D gene. The CDR3: CASSLTAETQYF. CDR3 in DNA: TGTGCCAGCAGCTTAACGGCCGAGACCCAGTACTTC.